What follows describes a single T cell receptor beta chain. Its antigen remains unidentified. Treatment here: about 20 received Ad26.COV2.S at low or high dose, single or two shots; about 5 received placebo; per-sample allocation not given. Day 63 following the first vaccine or placebo injection was when the samples were taken. In germline, CDR1 is MDHEN, CDR2 SYDVKM. V lost 3 bases and J lost 3, with 9 bases in between. The length of the CDR3 is 15 residues. The record originates from a study of Ad26.COV2.S vaccination and SARS-CoV-2 variants. Findings and caveats of the study: Marked by substantial breadth, spike-specific CD8+ and CD4+ T cell responses were reportedly seen after vaccination. Researchers cautioned that TCR breadth and depth analyses may have underestimated total T cell responses.

Profiled with immunoSEQ multiplex PCR; TCRdb holds only in-frame clones, not every one. The repertoire holds about 380,000 clones, about four fifths seen once, with about 7.4% in the top ten. The material was peripheral blood, obtained in a trial of Ad26.COV2.S vaccine versus placebo. The chain recombines TRBV28 with TRBJ2-6, with D perhaps TRBD2 (5 bases). The TCR comes from a person aged 18-60 years who received the Ad26.COV2.S COVID-19 vaccine or a placebo. The CDR3 region is CASSLSGYGANVLTF. CDR3 DNA: TGTGCCAGCAGTTTGTCGGGGTATGGGGCCAACGTCCTGACTTTC. The full variable domain, rest sourced from reference TRBV28 and TRBJ2-6, is DVKVTQSSRYLVKRTGEKVFLECVQDMDHENMFWYRQDPGLGLRLIYFSYDVKMKEKGDIPEGYSVSREKKERFSLILESASTNQTSMYLCASSLSGYGANVLTFGAGSRLTVL.